Following are 11 T cell receptor beta chains from one sample sequenced in a study of PD-L1 blockade in urothelial cancer. Sample time point: pretreatment peripheral blood. The table came from immunoSEQ multiplex PCR; TCRdb's copy has only in-frame clones and leaves some out. The table has around 130,000 clones, around 84% seen once; the top ten hold about 2.9%. Specimen: PBMCs, collected around atezolizumab (anti-PD-L1) treatment. These receptors all stem from a man aged 50 to 60 with urothelial cancer.

The rearrangement joins TRBV13 to TRBJ2-4; 12 nucleotides agree with TRBD2. CDR3 length: 18 amino acids. The junction had 8 bases not matched to a gene; V was cut back by 0 bases and J by 5 bases. Per germline, CDR1 PRHDT and CDR2 FYEKMQ (reference sequence). Written as DNA, the CDR3 is TGTGCCAGCAGCTTAGGGGGACTAGCGGGCACCCCACAAAACATTCAGTACTTC. The encoded protein is CASSLGGLAGTPQNIQYF.

V and J are TRBV4-1 and TRBJ1-5, with TRBD1 as a possible D gene (5 bases). The ends were cut back, 3 bases at V and 7 bases at J, with 19 bases in the middle. CDR1 is MGHRA and CDR2 is YSYEKL in the germline V gene. The CDR3 length is 16 residues. This CDR3 reads CASSHGTQGGFQPQHF. The CDR3 coding sequence is TGCGCCAGCAGCCATGGGACGCAGGGAGGATTCCAGCCCCAGCATTTT.

The V gene is TRBV6-6, the J gene TRBJ2-5, with D tentatively TRBD1 (8 bases). The V end lost 6 bases, the J end lost 5 bases, and 16 bases lay between the germline ends. This CDR3 region has 14 residues. In germline, CDR1 is MNHNY, CDR2 SVGAGI (reference sequence). Written as DNA, the CDR3 is TGTGCCAGCAGCAACAGGGGGGGTTTGGAGACCCAGTACTTC. Translated: CASSNRGGLETQYF.

V is TRBV7-8 and J is TRBJ2-7; no definite D call. The CDR3 is 16 residues long. Germline V gene sequence: CDR1 SGHVS, CDR2 FQNEAQ. V dropped 2 bases and J dropped 0 bases, with 14 bases sitting between them. The CDR3 loop reads CASSLTDGFRSYEQYF. In DNA form, the CDR3 reads TGTGCCAGCAGCTTAACCGACGGGTTCCGCTCCTACGAGCAGTACTTC.

V gene TRBV5-5 combines with J gene TRBJ2-5; 12 positions match TRBD2. J lost 5 bases, V lost 0 bases, and 8 bases had no gene match. Germline CDR1 SGHKS, CDR2 YYEKEE (reference sequence). The CDR3 runs 17 residues. This chain's CDR3 is CASSLAKGLAGRETQYF. CDR3 nucleotide sequence: TGTGCCAGCAGCTTGGCCAAAGGACTAGCGGGACGGGAGACCCAGTACTTC.

The chain employs TRBV6-1 and TRBJ2-7; 9 bases fit TRBD2. CDR3 length: 14 residues. Germline CDR1 MNHNS, CDR2 SASEGT. J gave up 2 bases and V 7 bases, and 6 bases lay outside the gene matches. CDR3 in amino acids: CASILREGAYEQYF. The CDR3 bases are TGTGCCAGCATCCTGCGGGAGGGTGCCTACGAGCAGTACTTC.

The CDR3 spells CASSPTGGGEQFF. CDR3 sequence (DNA): TGTGCCAGCAGTCCCACAGGGGGCGGAGAGCAGTTCTTC. This chain connects TRBV7-2 to TRBJ2-1, with 9 bases that match TRBD1. CDR1 SGHTA and CDR2 FQGNSA come from the germline V gene. The CDR3 has 13 amino acids. V gave up 6 bases and J gave up 10 bases; unmatched junction bases: 7.

V gene TRBV18 combines with J gene TRBJ2-7, with 7 bases that match TRBD2. Losses at the gene ends were 3 bases for V and 3 bases for J; bases not matched to a gene: 8. From germline, CDR1 is KGHSH and CDR2 LQKENI. The CDR3 extends over 15 amino acids. The CDR3 DNA follows: TGTGCCAGCTCACCGGGAGGGCCGAACAACTACGAGCAGTACTTC. Residues: CASSPGGPNNYEQYF.

The CDR3 loop reads CSGGGITEAFF. The CDR3 nucleotides read TGCAGCGGGGGGGGGATCACTGAAGCTTTCTTT. The chain is built from TRBV29-1 and TRBJ1-1; possibly TRBD1 for D (5 bases). Looked up from germline, CDR1 is SQVTM and CDR2 is ANQGSEA. The CDR3 extends over 11 amino acids. V shed 7 bases and J shed 4 bases, with 10 bases lying between them. The full variable domain, its missing parts supplied by reference TRBV29-1 and TRBJ1-1, is SAVISQKPSRDICQRGTSLTIQCQVDSQVTMMFWYRQQPGQSLTLIATANQGSEATYESGFVIDKFPISRPNLTFSTLTVSNMSPEDSSIYLCSGGGITEAFFGQGTRLTVV.

The table lists this clone with a few counts. The chain uses TRBV5-1 and TRBJ2-1, with a weak D call TRBD1 (5 bases). The V and J ends lost 1 base and 0 bases respectively, with 11 bases between them. CDR3 length: 16 amino acids. CDR1 and CDR2 (germline): SGHRS, YFSETQ. The CDR3 DNA sequence: TGCGCCAGCAGCTTGACGCAGGGAAGCTCCTACAATGAGCAGTTCTTC. Amino acids: CASSLTQGSSYNEQFF.

The J gene is TRBJ2-5, the V gene TRBV10-3; 7 bases match TRBD2. Trimming removed 6 bases from V and 3 bases from J; junction bases left unmatched: 4. The CDR3 runs to 13 residues. Germline-derived CDR1 and CDR2 are ENHRY and SYGVKD. The CDR3 sequence: CAIRTLAEETQYF. CDR3 nucleotide sequence: TGTGCCATCAGGACTCTAGCGGAAGAGACCCAGTACTTC.